This T cell receptor beta chain was documented in a study of T-cell memory formation after mild COVID-19. At the level of the study: The TCR clusters were mostly specific to one donor. Study observations and caveats: Shrinking CD4+ clones were chiefly CM and EM; CD8+ ones were chiefly EMRA.

One entry per CDR3 protein, called by TCRdb with MiXCR from the 5' RACE reads. This table has 350,000 to 400,000 distinct CDR3 sequences, around 14% appearing once. Trimming stripped 0 bases from V and 10 bases from J, with 16 bases between. Germline CDR1 and CDR2: MNHEY and SVGEGT. The CDR3 is 15 residues long. This clonotype has a handful of counts. What it binds is not known. Sequenced input: PBMCs or a T cell subset sorted from them (not recorded which). The chain carries TRBV6-2 or TRBV6-3 and TRBJ1-5, with D hard to call. The clonotype was recovered from a man aged 18 to 30 who had mild COVID-19 (a few samples of this study predate the infection). Cell type and time point are not known. This CDR3 is CASSYSNDPMKPQHF. CDR3 nucleotides: TGTGCCAGCAGTTACTCAAACGACCCCATGAAACCCCAGCATTTT.